This TCR beta chain stems from a study of early T cells in non-severe SARS-CoV-2 infection (dated by TCRdb to about 2021). Context from the whole study: Because TCR sequencing was done on bulk RNA from unsorted whole blood, the alpha and beta chains could not be paired. General findings and caveats noted by the study authors: Matching against VDJdb was skewed toward anti-spike CD8 responses, likely underestimated virus-specific expansions, and missed private and CD4 specificities.

CDR1 and CDR2, per the germline V gene (reference sequence), are DFQATT and SNEGSKA. The CDR3 has 13 amino acids, counting the end cysteine and phenylalanine. Only CDR3 DNA remains: 39 bases, in frame from the first base. Germline trimming amounts to 5 bases on V and 7 bases on J, with 9 as the count of junction bases outside the gene matches. This was a case-control study nested in a cohort of healthcare workers in London, UK, who had nasopharyngeal swab PCR tests and blood samples taken every week. Healthcare workers were recruited between 23 and 31 March 2020, during the week of the UK lockdown, and were followed weekly for up to roughly 16 weeks. The sample holds a few counts of this clonotype. Its antigen is still unknown. The record has no base qualities; no much larger clone is one base away. Library preparation used 5' RACE. Sequencing was carried out with a NextSeq 500. Unique molecular identifiers were attached to individual cDNA molecules in the TCR library protocol so that sequencing error and PCR bias could be corrected. Both TCR alpha and beta chains were sequenced, and tight co-correlation was observed between alpha and beta sequence abundances in each sample. As for how the authors treated the data: Decombinator V4 was used to annotate TCR sequences for V gene, J gene and CDR3. TCRs were defined as expanded if a significant change between any two time points was detected under a Poisson model with p below 0.0001. TCR abundances were normalised to the total number of TCRs sequenced per sample and were expressed as counts per million. MAIT TCRs were defined by TRAV1-2 paired with TRAJ12, TRAJ20 or TRAJ33, and iNKT TCRs by TRAV10 paired with TRAJ18. VDJdb, accessed 1 November 2021, was searched for CMV, EBV and SARS-CoV-2 annotated TCRs, excluding TCRs annotated for multiple antigens. Using fastp trimming at Q25 and MiXCR clonotype assembly, TCRdb reanalyzed the public sequencing data and kept in-frame beta chains. For every CDR3 protein sequence, its rows merge into one entry that carries the most common genes and DNA. The V and J calls reflect TCRdb's pipeline rather than the authors' work. The sample table holds tens of thousands of distinct CDR3 sequences, of which 8% to 8.5% were seen once. 8.5% to 10% of the sample is in the top ten clones.

The clonotype originates from an adult who was a healthcare worker with PCR-confirmed SARS-CoV-2 infection or an uninfected control (not recorded which). The sample was whole blood. Recombination connected TRBV20-1 to TRBJ1-2, and 8 bases in between align with TRBD1. The CDR3 corresponds to CSAASGGSSGYTF. The bases are TGCAGTGCTGCTTCAGGGGGCTCTAGTGGCTACACCTTC.